This T cell receptor (beta chain) was retrieved from a study of blood T cell repertoires in COVID-19. Study overall: PBMCs, B-cell-depleted T cells, or T cells were the source of the cDNA or gDNA that made up the material.

V was clipped by 0 bases and J by 4 bases, with 12 bases between them. CDR3 size: 15 residues. Germline V gene sequence: CDR1 LNHNV, CDR2 YYDKDF (reference sequence). The table came from immunoSEQ multiplex PCR; TCRdb's copy has only in-frame clones and leaves some out. The sample has under 400,000 clones; about 91% are singletons. The sample comprised peripheral blood. V usage is TRBV15 and J usage is TRBJ1-2; perhaps TRBD1 as D (6 bases). The TCR originated in a woman in her thirties with COVID-19, enrolled during active disease. The CDR3 DNA reads as TGTGCCACCAGCAGAGATTCGGACAGTCTCTATGGCTACACCTTC. Amino acid sequence: CATSRDSDSLYGYTF.